Listed below are T cell receptor beta chains from one sample, sequenced in a study of blood T cells in healthy people across ages. TCRdb ran MiXCR on the 5' RACE reads and lists one entry per CDR3 protein. The profile shows hundreds of thousands of distinct CDR3 sequences, 25% of them singletons. These sequences were also reported in another study, on T cells of mothers and their children.

Material for sequencing was blood. Every receptor here comes from a boy younger than 18 in good health. The CDR3 runs from the conserved cysteine through the conserved F or W. A D gene is named only where the DNA matches it firmly. Size values are once, few and many counts, or a class for expanded clones, and some rows have none.

TRBV10-2,-,few,TRBJ2-7,TGCGCCAGCCAGGGGGGTGCAGGGACCTCCTACGAGCAGTACTTC,CASQGGAGTSYEQYF
TRBV2,TRBD1,-,TRBJ2-5,TGTGCCAGCAGAGGCTCCGGACAGGGTGAGACCCAGTACTTC,CASRGSGQGETQYF
TRBV9,TRBD2,-,TRBJ2-7,TGTGCCAGCAGTGAGGGACTAGCGGGCTACGAGCAGTACTTC,CASSEGLAGYEQYF
TRBV12-3/TRBV12-4,-,-,TRBJ2-7,TGTGCCAGCAGTTTGGTCAGGGGCTTCGAGCAGTACTTC,CASSLVRGFEQYF
TRBV10-3,-,-,TRBJ2-7,TGTGCCTCAGCAGTACCCCGGAGGGAGGCCTACGAGCAGTACTTC,CASAVPRREAYEQYF
TRBV7-9,TRBD1,few,TRBJ2-7,TGTGCCAGCAGCTTAGTCCGGACAGGGTCTTACGAGCAGTACTTC,CASSLVRTGSYEQYF
TRBV20-1,-,-,TRBJ2-2,TGCAGTGCCCCCTGGGGGGCGGGAACCGGGGAGCTGTTTTTT,CSAPWGAGTGELFF
TRBV10-3,TRBD1,-,TRBJ1-2,TGTGCCATCAGTGAGCCGGGGACAGAGAACTATGGCTACACCTTC,CAISEPGTENYGYTF
TRBV7-6,TRBD2,-,TRBJ2-7,TGTGCCAGCACCCCCCAGGGCGGGAGTTACGAGCAGTACTTC,CASTPQGGSYEQYF
TRBV5-6,TRBD2,-,TRBJ2-3,TGTGCCAGCAGCTCTCCTGGACTAGCGGGGGTAAAACGGGGAGATACGCAGTATTTT,CASSSPGLAGVKRGDTQYF
TRBV29-1,TRBD1,-,TRBJ1-1,TGCAGCGCGTCAAGGTGGGACAGGGAAGCTTTCTTT,CSASRWDREAFF
TRBV3-1,TRBD2,few,TRBJ2-5,TGTGCCAGCAGCCAAGATGGAGTTGGACTAGCGGGGGTCCAAGAGACCCAGTACTTC,CASSQDGVGLAGVQETQYF
TRBV18,TRBD2,many,TRBJ2-7,TGTGCCAGCTCACCTCAGGGACTAGCTGGCTACGAGCAGTACTTC,CASSPQGLAGYEQYF
TRBV7-9,TRBD1,-,TRBJ2-5,TGTGCCAGCAGCCCGGACAGGGGCCTACAAGAGACCCAGTACTTC,CASSPDRGLQETQYF
TRBV10-3,TRBD1,-,TRBJ1-1,TGTGCCATCAGTGAGGACAGGGTAGGTGAAGCTTTCTTT,CAISEDRVGEAFF
TRBV3-1,-,few,TRBJ1-4,TGTGCCAGCAGCCAATTCCGGGACGCAACTAATGAAAAACTGTTTTTT,CASSQFRDATNEKLFF
TRBV20-1,-,-,TRBJ1-3,TGCAGTGCAAACAGGGGAAACACCATATATTTT,CSANRGNTIYF
TRBV12-3/TRBV12-4,-,few,TRBJ1-1,TGTGCCAGCAGTTTTTGGCAGATGAACACTGAAGCTTTCTTT,CASSFWQMNTEAFF
TRBV7-9,TRBD2,few,TRBJ2-1,TGTGCCAGCAGCTTAGTCGAATTGCTAGCGGGAGACAATGAGCAGTTCTTC,CASSLVELLAGDNEQFF
TRBV7-2,-,few,TRBJ1-6,TGTGCCATCAGCCTGACCGCGGGGACACGTCATAATTCACCCCTCCACTTT,CAISLTAGTRHNSPLHF
TRBV3-1,-,-,TRBJ2-5,TGTGCCAGCAGCCCCGTCGAGACCGGGGGAGAGACCCAGTACTTC,CASSPVETGGETQYF
TRBV25-1,-,-,TRBJ2-5,TGTGCCAGCAGTGAATATTTTATGGGGGGCGAAGAGACCCAGTACTTC,CASSEYFMGGEETQYF
TRBV29-1,-,-,TRBJ1-2,TGCAGCGTTGTAAAGGGGGGGGAGAGAGGCTACACCTTC,CSVVKGGERGYTF